This T cell receptor (beta chain) appears in the sequencing data of a study of blood T cells in healthy people across ages. Using a J-beta primer mix together with a sample-barcoded 5' primer, a second PCR was run for roughly 7 to 11 cycles. Each CDR3 protein is one row after TCRdb ran MiXCR on the 5' RACE reads. The table shows 1.5 million to 2 million distinct CDR3 sequences, with 28% occurring only once. This TCR was sampled from a woman aged 25 to 39 in good health. The sample was blood.

CDR3 bases: TGTGCCAGCAGCTTAGAAGCCAGGGTGAACACCGGGGAGCTGTTTTTT. It codes for CASSLEARVNTGELFF. The rearrangement uses TRBV7-6 and TRBJ2-2; D is perhaps TRBD1 (5 bases). Between the trimmed V and J ends, which lost 1 base and 1 base, there was a span of 10 bases. The CDR3 extends over 16 amino acids. From germline, CDR1 is SGHVS and CDR2 FNYEAQ.